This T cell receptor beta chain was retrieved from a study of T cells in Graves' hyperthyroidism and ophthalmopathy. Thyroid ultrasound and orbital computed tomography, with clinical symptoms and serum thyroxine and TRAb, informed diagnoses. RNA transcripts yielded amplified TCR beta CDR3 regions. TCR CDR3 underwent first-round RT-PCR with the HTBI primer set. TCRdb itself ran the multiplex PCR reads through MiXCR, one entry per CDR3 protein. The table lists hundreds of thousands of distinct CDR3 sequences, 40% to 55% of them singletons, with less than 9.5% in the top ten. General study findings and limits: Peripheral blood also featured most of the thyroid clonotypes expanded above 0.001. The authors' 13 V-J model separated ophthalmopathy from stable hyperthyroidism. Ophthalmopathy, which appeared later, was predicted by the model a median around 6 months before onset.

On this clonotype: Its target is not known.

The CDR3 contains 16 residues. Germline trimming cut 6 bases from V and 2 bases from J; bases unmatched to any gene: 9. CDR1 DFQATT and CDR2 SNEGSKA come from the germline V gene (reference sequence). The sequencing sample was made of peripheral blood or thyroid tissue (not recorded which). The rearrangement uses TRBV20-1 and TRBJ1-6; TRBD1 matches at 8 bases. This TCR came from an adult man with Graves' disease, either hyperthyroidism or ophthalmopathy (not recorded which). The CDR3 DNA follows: TGCAGTGCCGAGGGAGGACAGGGTACCTATAATTCACCCCTCCACTTT. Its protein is CSAEGGQGTYNSPLHF.